This T cell receptor beta chain was found in a study of blood T cell repertoires in COVID-19. The method was immunoSEQ multiplex PCR; TCRdb's version includes in-frame clones alone and lacks a portion of them. This table holds a few hundred thousand clones, roughly 84% found once. Sample: peripheral blood. The sequence came from a man in his sixties with acute or convalescent COVID-19.

The CDR3 is CASSSPGLAGARETQYF. The CDR3 DNA sequence: TGTGCCAGCAGTTCCCCCGGACTAGCGGGAGCGAGAGAGACCCAGTACTTC. The chain couples TRBV28 to TRBJ2-5, with 13 bases fitting TRBD2. Germline V gene lookup returns CDR1 MDHEN and CDR2 SYDVKM. The CDR3 has 17 residues. V gave up 4 bases and J gave up 4 bases; unmatched junction bases: 9.